This T cell receptor beta chain comes out of a study of T cell responses to AZD1222 COVID-19 vaccine. Study-wide points: Targets within unmutated variant regions were reportedly found for nearly half of spike-specific TCRs. Spike-specific TCR breadth and depth rose after two AZD1222 doses.

This clone was found once. The antigen is unknown. Trimming cost V 4 bases and J 9 bases, with 20 bases left between them. The CDR3 has 15 amino acids. The germline gives CDR1 SGHNT, CDR2 YYREEE (reference sequence). Data came from immunoSEQ multiplex PCR; TCRdb stores just in-frame clones and leaves some out. The profile shows 110,000 or so clones, 85% to 90% of them singletons. Second-dose intervals near 4 or 12 weeks were combined. The chain combines TRBV5-4 with TRBJ2-1; possible D gene TRBD2, 6 bases. Sequencing was performed on peripheral blood, taken 28 days after the second AZD1222 dose. This clonotype was obtained from an adult who received the AZD1222 COVID-19 vaccine. This CDR3 reads CASSAGTYQGGEQFF. The CDR3 bases are TGTGCCAGCAGCGCCGGGACTTACCAAGGTGGTGAGCAGTTCTTC. The full variable domain, completed using reference TRBV5-4 and TRBJ2-1, is ETGVTQSPTHLIKTRGQQVTLRCSSQSGHNTVSWYQQALGQGPQFIFQYYREEENGRGNFPPRFSGLQFPNYSSELNVNALELDDSALYLCASSAGTYQGGEQFFGPGTRLTVL.